This T cell receptor beta chain derives from a study of OX40 agonist ivuxolimab in advanced cancers. Study background: With a range of roughly 20 to 85, age averaged roughly 60 years, and about 80% were male.

The count of this clone is one. What it binds is not known. Peripheral blood came from all dose cohorts at three timepoints. Profiling relied on immunoSEQ multiplex PCR, and the TCRdb table lists in-frame clones only, not all of them. The sample has 15,000 to 20,000 clones, around 70% seen once. The CDR3 extends over 15 amino acids. The V gene lost 1 base and the J gene lost 8 bases, with 17 bases spanning the gap. The germline gives CDR1 PRHDT, CDR2 FYEKMQ (reference sequence). Study-level points and caveats: Average numbers of expanded clones were greater in CD8+ T cells than in CD4+.

This TCR was sampled from an adult with an advanced solid tumor such as melanoma, head and neck, liver or kidney cancer. The V call is TRBV13, the J call TRBJ1-2; D is perhaps TRBD1 (5 bases). The specimen was CD4+ or CD8+ T cells sorted from blood, collected in a trial of the OX40 agonist ivuxolimab. CDR3 loop: CASSLAREGTRGYTF. The CDR3, as DNA: TGTGCCAGCAGCTTAGCCAGGGAGGGAACTAGGGGCTACACCTTC.